This TCR beta chain was sequenced during a study of T cell clonotyping in hematopoietic cell transplantation. The overall study: Pretransplant recipient samples were taken after cytoreduction. Whole-study findings and limits: Cells were unsorted, so CD4 and CD8 contributions were not separated. Higher Inverse Simpson Index values in graft donor and pretransplant recipient predicted broader posttransplant TCR diversity.

In germline, CDR1 is MNHEY, CDR2 SMNVEV (reference sequence). This CDR3 has 11 amino acids. The V end was cut by 4 bases, the J end by 7 bases, with 4 bases between. The time point is: recipient sample about 28 days before transplant, after cytoreduction. On this clone itself: Its antigen is undetermined.

Assay used: immunoSEQ multiplex PCR; TCRdb lists only in-frame clones, some missing. Among roughly 44,000 clones listed, around 85% were seen once. V and J are TRBV27 and TRBJ2-2; D unclear. Source: peripheral blood mononuclear cells, taken before stem cell transplant. This clonotype was obtained from a man aged 60 to 75 with acute myeloid leukemia. Some clones in this sample may be carry-over from other donors' samples. The CDR3 here is CASSYYGELFF. DNA of the CDR3: TGTGCCAGCAGTTATTACGGGGAGCTGTTTTTT.